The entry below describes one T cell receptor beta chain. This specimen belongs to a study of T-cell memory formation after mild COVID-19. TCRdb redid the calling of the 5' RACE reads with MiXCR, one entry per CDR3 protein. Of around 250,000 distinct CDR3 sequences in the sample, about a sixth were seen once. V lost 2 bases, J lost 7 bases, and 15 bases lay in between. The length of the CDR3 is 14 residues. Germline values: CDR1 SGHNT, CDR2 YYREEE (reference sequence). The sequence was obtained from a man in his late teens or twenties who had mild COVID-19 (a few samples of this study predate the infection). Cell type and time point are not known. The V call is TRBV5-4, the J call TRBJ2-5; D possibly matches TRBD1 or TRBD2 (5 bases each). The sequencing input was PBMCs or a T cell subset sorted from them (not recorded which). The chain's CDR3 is CASSFDRGVGTQYF. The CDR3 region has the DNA TGTGCCAGCAGCTTTGATAGAGGGGTAGGGACCCAGTACTTC.